These 10 T cell receptor beta chains came from one sample sequenced in a study of T cell changes during pregnancy in multiple sclerosis. This table comes from immunoSEQ multiplex PCR, and its TCRdb copy is limited to in-frame clones, with some not included. The data hold tens of thousands of clones, with roughly nine tenths observed a single time. Sequences were derived from peripheral blood, sampled after pregnancy. The receptors derive from a female donor with multiple sclerosis, enrolled in a pregnancy study.

The CDR3 bases are TGTGCCAGCGAAAGGGGCCTCAAAACAGATACGCAGTATTTT. This gives the protein CASERGLKTDTQYF. This chain uses TRBV11-2 with TRBJ2-3, with D possibly matching TRBD1 (5 bases). V was cut by 8 bases and J by 3 bases, with 15 bases left in between. Germline V lookup: CDR1 SGHAT, CDR2 FQNNGV. The CDR3 totals 14 residues.

The rearrangement uses TRBV18 and TRBJ2-1, with TRBD2 matching 10 bases. The V gene end was trimmed by 4 bases and the J gene end by 5 bases; junction bases not matched to a gene: 2. The length of the CDR3 is 14 residues. Looked up from germline, CDR1 is KGHSH and CDR2 is LQKENI. The DNA of the CDR3 is TGTGCCAGCTCACTCCTAGCGGGAGACAATGAGCAGTTCTTC. Protein sequence: CASSLLAGDNEQFF. The full variable domain, with the rest looked up from reference TRBV18 and TRBJ2-1, is NAGVMQNPRHLVRRRGQEARLRCSPMKGHSHVYWYRQLPEEGLKFMVYLQKENIIDESGMPKERFSAEFPKEGPSILRIQQVVRGDSAAYFCASSLLAGDNEQFFGPGTRLTVL.

The chain has TRBV5-5 and TRBJ2-6; D possibly corresponds to TRBD2 (5 bases). The germline V gene encodes CDR1 SGHKS and CDR2 YYEKEE (reference sequence). V lost 0 bases, J lost 2 bases, and 9 bases lay in between. This CDR3 has 16 amino acids. CDR3 in DNA: TGTGCCAGCAGCTTGGGGACGGGAACTGGGGCCAACGTCCTGACTTTC. Protein product: CASSLGTGTGANVLTF.

This chain uses TRBV7-6 with TRBJ2-7, with D perhaps matching TRBD2 (5 bases). Trimming removed 5 bases at V and 0 bases at J, with 17 bases between. This CDR3 is built from 16 residues. Germline assignment: CDR1 SGHVS and CDR2 FNYEAQ. The CDR3 here is CASSPQVGAVSYEQYF. The DNA of the CDR3 is TGTGCCAGCAGCCCCCAAGTGGGAGCCGTCTCCTACGAGCAGTACTTC.

In its sample, this clone was seen once. This chain links TRBV28 with TRBJ1-5; 7 bases are a match to TRBD1. The CDR3 totals 16 residues. Germline V gene sequence: CDR1 MDHEN, CDR2 SYDVKM. V shed 3 bases and J 2 bases; nucleotides not matched to a gene: 7. DNA for the CDR3: TGTGCCAGCAGTTTCCAAGGGGGCTCTCGCAATCAGCCCCAGCATTTT. Amino acids: CASSFQGGSRNQPQHF. The complete variable domain, with remaining parts taken from reference TRBV28 and TRBJ1-5, reads DVKVTQSSRYLVKRTGEKVFLECVQDMDHENMFWYRQDPGLGLRLIYFSYDVKMKEKGDIPEGYSVSREKKERFSLILESASTNQTSMYLCASSFQGGSRNQPQHFGDGTRLSIL.

This clone was counted only a few times. The chain carries TRBV19 and TRBJ1-5; TRBD1 matches at 9 bases. The CDR3 loop spans 14 amino acids. The V gene end was trimmed by 7 bases and the J gene end by 7 bases; junction bases not matched to a gene: 8. CDR1 and CDR2 from the germline V gene are LNHDA and SQIVND (reference sequence). The CDR3 protein is CASNYGQGKQPQHF. CDR3 in DNA: TGTGCCAGTAACTACGGACAGGGGAAACAGCCCCAGCATTTT.

The V gene is TRBV6-5, the J gene TRBJ1-5; 11 nucleotides agree with TRBD1. After removal of 8 bases from V and 5 bases from J, the junction contained 8 bases not matched to a gene. CDR1 is MNHEY and CDR2 is SVGAGI in the germline V gene. The CDR3 loop spans 15 amino acids. CDR3 sequence (DNA): TGTGCCAGCCGCCGCGGGGACAGGGGGGATCAGCCCCAGCATTTT. As protein: CASRRGDRGDQPQHF.

The gene calls are TRBV11-3 and TRBJ2-1; 9 positions match TRBD2. V lost 0 bases and J lost 10; bases outside the gene matches: 4. Germline CDR1 is SGHNT and CDR2 is YENEEA. This CDR3 contains 14 residues. CDR3 nucleotides: TGTGCCAGCAGCTTAGATAGGCTAGCGGGAGAGCAGTTCTTC. Translating gives CASSLDRLAGEQFF. The variable domain in full, with the rest retrieved from reference TRBV11-3 and TRBJ2-1, is EAGVVQSPRYKIIEKKQPVAFWCNPISGHNTLYWYLQNLGQGPELLIRYENEEAVDDSQLPKDRFSAERLKGVDSTLKIQPAELGDSAVYLCASSLDRLAGEQFFGPGTRLTVL.

The chain joins TRBV7-6 to TRBJ1-1; D not certain. The CDR3 is made up of 16 amino acids. From germline, CDR1 is SGHVS and CDR2 FNYEAQ. The V gene lost 0 bases and the J gene lost 4 bases, with 15 bases spanning the gap. CDR3 in amino acids: CASSLAPGGWATEAFF. The DNA for the CDR3 is TGTGCCAGCAGCTTAGCCCCGGGAGGCTGGGCCACTGAAGCTTTCTTT.

This chain uses TRBV25-1 with TRBJ2-7; D is unclear. Germline CDR1 and CDR2: MGHDK and SYGVNS. The ends were cut back, 8 bases at V and 3 bases at J, with 5 bases in the middle. The CDR3 is made up of 10 amino acids. Here the CDR3 DNA reads TGTGCCAGCCGTTACTACGAGCAGTACTTC. It translates to CASRYYEQYF.